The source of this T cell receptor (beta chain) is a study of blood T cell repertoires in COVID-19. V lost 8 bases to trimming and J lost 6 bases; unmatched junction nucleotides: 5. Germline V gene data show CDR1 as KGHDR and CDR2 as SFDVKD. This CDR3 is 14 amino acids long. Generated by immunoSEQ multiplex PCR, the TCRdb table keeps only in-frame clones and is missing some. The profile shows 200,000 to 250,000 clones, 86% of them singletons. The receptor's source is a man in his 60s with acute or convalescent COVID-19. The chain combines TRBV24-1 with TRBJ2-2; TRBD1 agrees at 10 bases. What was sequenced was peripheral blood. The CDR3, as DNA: TGTGCCACCACCGGGACAGGGGATCCCGGGGAGCTGTTTTTT. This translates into CATTGTGDPGELFF.